A selection of T cell receptor beta chains follows, all from one sample in a study of blood T cell repertoires in COVID-19. Produced via immunoSEQ multiplex PCR; TCRdb's table is partial and in-frame only. The sample has 350,000 to 450,000 clones, roughly 86% seen once. The sample was peripheral blood. The receptor set was obtained from a human donor in a cohort sampled during active COVID-19. Both conserved end residues are trimmed from each CDR3.

>TRBJ1-5|TRBV27
ASSPLGRDSSNQPQH
>TRBJ1-5|TRBV7-8
ASSPREARSNQPQH
>TRBJ2-1|TRBV9
ASSALAGGGRNEQF
>TRBJ2-3|TRBV24-1
ATSDLGGNTDTQY
>TRBJ1-2|TRBV6-5
ASSPGGVYGYT
>TRBJ2-3|TRBV3-1/TRBV3-2
ASSQGLAGEHSTDTQY
>TRBJ2-2|TRBV5-4
ASSLQRGVNTGELF
>TRBJ2-7|TRBV12-5
ASGLGPYEQY
>TRBJ1-5|TRBV5-3
ARSFYTSGQPQH
>TRBJ1-4|TRBV6-8
ASSYSQTPLAGGLF
>TRBJ2-5|TRBV6-5
ASRPRLDQETQY
>TRBJ2-7|TRBV4-2
ASSQDSQREGAYEQY
>TRBJ1-2|TRBV7-9
ASSLSLQGANYGYT
>TRBJ2-3|TRBV5-8
ASSSSREAGDTQY
>TRBJ1-1|TRBV19
ASSRHTMNTEAF
>TRBJ2-3|TRBV5-4
ASSSPTGTDTQY
>TRBJ2-7|TRBV6-6
ASSYSREQY
>TRBJ1-5|TRBV19
ASSAGTGGQPQH
>TRBJ1-2|TRBV5-1
ASSTGTGGEGYT
>TRBJ2-7|TRBV29-1
SVEDTRMGPQQY
>TRBJ2-7|TRBV19
ATSDRGRGGGEQY
>TRBJ1-6|TRBV6-1
ASSELGSPLH
>TRBJ2-7|TRBV5-5
ASSPSVYEQY
>TRBJ1-2|TRBV6-4
ASSDEGSSLRGYT
>TRBJ2-1|TRBV10-2
ASSESSLAGNNEQF
>TRBJ1-4|TRBV7-9
ASSIGTGEKLF
>TRBJ1-1|TRBV6-5
ASSTRRTEAF
>TRBJ2-6|TRBV27
ASSQAQGSGANVLT
>TRBJ1-5|TRBV6-5
ASTPGVGQPQH
>TRBJ2-7|TRBV3-1/TRBV3-2
ASSPGLLAYEQY
>TRBJ2-7|TRBV27
ASRGQVAYEQY
>TRBJ1-6|TRBV30
AWSDNSPLH
>TRBJ2-1|TRBV21-1
ASSNGGTSVRSYNEQF
>TRBJ1-5|TRBV2
ASRGTGSQPQH
>TRBJ2-5|TRBV27
ASSLLGGQGARETQY
>TRBJ1-2|TRBV12-3/TRBV12-4
ASSTDSGGYT
>TRBJ2-1|TRBV30
AWSKWGGYNEQF
>TRBJ1-1|TRBV5-6
ASSYWTSLWENPEAF